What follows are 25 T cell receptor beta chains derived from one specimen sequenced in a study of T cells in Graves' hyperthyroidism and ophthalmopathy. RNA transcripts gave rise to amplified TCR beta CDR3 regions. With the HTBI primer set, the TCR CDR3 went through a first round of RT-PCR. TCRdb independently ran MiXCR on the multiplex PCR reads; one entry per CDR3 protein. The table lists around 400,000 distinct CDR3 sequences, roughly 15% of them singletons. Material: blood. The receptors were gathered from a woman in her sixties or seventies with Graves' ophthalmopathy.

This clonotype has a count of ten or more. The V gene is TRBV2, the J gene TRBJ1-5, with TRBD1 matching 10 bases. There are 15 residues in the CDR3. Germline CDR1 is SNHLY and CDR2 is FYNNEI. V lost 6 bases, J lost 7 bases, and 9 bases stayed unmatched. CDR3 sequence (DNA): TGTGCCAGCAGGGCCGGGACAGGGGAGGAGCAGCCCCAGCATTTT. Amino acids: CASRAGTGEEQPQHF.

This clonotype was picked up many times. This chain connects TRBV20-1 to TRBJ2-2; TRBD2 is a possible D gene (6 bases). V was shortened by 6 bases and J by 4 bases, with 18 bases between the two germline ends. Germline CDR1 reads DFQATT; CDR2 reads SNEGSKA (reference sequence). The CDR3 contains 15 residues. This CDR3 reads CSANRDLATTGELFF. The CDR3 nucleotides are TGCAGTGCCAACCGGGACTTAGCTACCACCGGGGAGCTGTTTTTT.

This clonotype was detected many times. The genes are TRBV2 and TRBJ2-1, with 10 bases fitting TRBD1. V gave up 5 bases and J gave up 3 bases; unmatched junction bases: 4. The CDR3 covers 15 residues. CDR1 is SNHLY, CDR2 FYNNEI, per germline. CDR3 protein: CASSWDRGNYNEQFF. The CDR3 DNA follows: TGTGCCAGCAGTTGGGACAGGGGAAACTACAATGAGCAGTTCTTC.

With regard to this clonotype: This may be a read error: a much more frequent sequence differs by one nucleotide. This CDR3 is CAGTTGVDYGYTF. The CDR3 coding sequence is TGTGCCGGCACCACAGGGGTTGACTATGGCTACACCTTC. The chain couples TRBV12-3 or TRBV12-4 to TRBJ1-2; TRBD1 matches at 7 bases. V dropped 11 bases and J dropped 3; count of bases not matched to a gene: 9. The CDR3 is made up of 13 amino acids.

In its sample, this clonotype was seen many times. The CDR3 sequence is CSARDNVGTRAYEQYF. For the CDR3, the DNA is TGCAGTGCTAGAGATAACGTCGGGACACGGGCCTACGAGCAGTACTTC. V is TRBV20-1 and J is TRBJ2-7; TRBD1 is a possible D gene (6 bases). The CDR3 runs to 16 residues. Between the trimmed V and J ends, which lost 0 bases and 2 bases, there was a span of 17 bases. Per the germline V gene, CDR1 is DFQATT and CDR2 is SNEGSKA (reference sequence).

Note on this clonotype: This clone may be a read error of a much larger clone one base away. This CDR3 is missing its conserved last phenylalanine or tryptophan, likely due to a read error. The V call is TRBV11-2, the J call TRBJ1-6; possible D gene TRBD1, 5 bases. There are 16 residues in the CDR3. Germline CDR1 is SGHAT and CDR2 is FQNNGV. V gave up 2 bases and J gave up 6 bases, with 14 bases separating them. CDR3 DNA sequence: TGTGCCAGCAGCTTAAGTTCAGGGAATATTAATTCACCCCTCCACTCT. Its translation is CASSLSSGNINSPLHS.

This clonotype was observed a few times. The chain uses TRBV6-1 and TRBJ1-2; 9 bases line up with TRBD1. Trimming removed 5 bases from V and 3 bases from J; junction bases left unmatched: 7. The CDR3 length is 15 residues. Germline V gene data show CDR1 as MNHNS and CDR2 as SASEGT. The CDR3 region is CASSRTGADDYGYTF. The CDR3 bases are TGTGCCAGCAGTCGGACAGGGGCAGATGACTATGGCTACACCTTC.

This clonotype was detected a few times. For the CDR3, the DNA is TGTGCCAGCTCATCTCAGGGGACCGCTCAAGAGACCCAGTACTTC. This codes for CASSSQGTAQETQYF. J is TRBJ2-5 and V is TRBV18; maybe TRBD1 (6 bases). Germline V gives CDR1 KGHSH, CDR2 LQKENI. The CDR3 loop spans 15 amino acids. Trimming removed 5 bases at V and 2 bases at J, with 15 bases between.

The CDR3 coding sequence is TGCAGCGTTGCCGGACAGGGGACAGATACGCAGTATTTT. Translation gives CSVAGQGTDTQYF. The chain has TRBV29-1 and TRBJ2-3; 9 positions agree with TRBD1. Unmatched junction bases numbered 2, after V lost 4 bases and J lost 3 bases. Germline CDR1 reads SQVTM; CDR2 reads ANQGSEA. The CDR3 has 13 amino acids.

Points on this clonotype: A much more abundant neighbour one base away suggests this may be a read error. CDR3 DNA sequence: TGTGCCAGCCGCCGGGGGGCATACTACAATGAGCAGTTCTTC. This gives the protein CASRRGAYYNEQFF. This chain uses TRBV12-3 or TRBV12-4 with TRBJ2-1, with D maybe TRBD2 (7 bases). V shed 8 bases and J shed 3 bases, with 14 bases lying between them. The CDR3 contains 14 residues.

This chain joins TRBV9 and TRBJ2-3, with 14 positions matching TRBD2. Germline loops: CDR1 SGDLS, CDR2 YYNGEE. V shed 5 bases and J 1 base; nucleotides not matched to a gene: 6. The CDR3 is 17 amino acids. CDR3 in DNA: TGTGCCAGCAGGGCCGGGGGACTAGCGGGAGGCACAGATACGCAGTATTTT. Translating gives CASRAGGLAGGTDTQYF. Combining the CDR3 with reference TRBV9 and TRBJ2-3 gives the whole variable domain DSGVTQTPKHLITATGQRVTLRCSPRSGDLSVYWYQQSLDQGLQFLIQYYNGEERAKGNILERFSAQQFPDLHSELNLSSLELGDSALYFCASRAGGLAGGTDTQYFGPGTRLTVL.

The chain's CDR3 is CASTLGRASSTDTQYF. The CDR3 DNA follows: TGTGCCAGCACTCTAGGGAGGGCCTCTAGCACAGATACGCAGTATTTT. V is TRBV6-1 and J is TRBJ2-3; 7 bases agree with TRBD2. Germline-derived CDR1 and CDR2 are MNHNS and SASEGT. This CDR3 is 16 amino acids long. Trimming at V came to 7 bases and at J to 0 bases, leaving 10 bases not matched to a gene.

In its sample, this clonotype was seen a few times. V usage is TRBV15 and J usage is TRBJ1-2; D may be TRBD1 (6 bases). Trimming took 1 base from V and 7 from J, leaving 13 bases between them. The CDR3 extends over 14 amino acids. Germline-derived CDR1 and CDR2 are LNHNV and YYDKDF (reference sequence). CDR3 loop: CATSRVPGASGYTF. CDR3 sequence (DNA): TGTGCCACCAGCAGAGTCCCGGGGGCCTCTGGCTACACCTTC.

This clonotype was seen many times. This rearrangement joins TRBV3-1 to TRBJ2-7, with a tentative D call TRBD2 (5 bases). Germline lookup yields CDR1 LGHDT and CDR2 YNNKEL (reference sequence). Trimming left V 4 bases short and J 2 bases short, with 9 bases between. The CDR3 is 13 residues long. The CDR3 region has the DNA TGTGCCAGCAGCCTGGCGGGCCCCTACGAGCAGTACTTC. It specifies CASSLAGPYEQYF.

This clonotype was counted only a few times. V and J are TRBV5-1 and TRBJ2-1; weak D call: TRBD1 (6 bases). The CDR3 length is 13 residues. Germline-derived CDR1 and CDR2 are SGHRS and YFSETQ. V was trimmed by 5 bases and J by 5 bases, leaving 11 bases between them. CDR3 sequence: CASSRTGNNEQFF. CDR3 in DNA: TGCGCCAGCAGTCGTACAGGGAACAATGAGCAGTTCTTC.

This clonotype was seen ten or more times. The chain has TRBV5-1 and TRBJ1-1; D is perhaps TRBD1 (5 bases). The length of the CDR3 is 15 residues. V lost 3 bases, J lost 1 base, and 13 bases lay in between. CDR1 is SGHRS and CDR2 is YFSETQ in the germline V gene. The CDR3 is CASSWQSDRNTEAFF. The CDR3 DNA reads TGCGCCAGCAGCTGGCAGTCCGACAGGAACACTGAAGCTTTCTTT.

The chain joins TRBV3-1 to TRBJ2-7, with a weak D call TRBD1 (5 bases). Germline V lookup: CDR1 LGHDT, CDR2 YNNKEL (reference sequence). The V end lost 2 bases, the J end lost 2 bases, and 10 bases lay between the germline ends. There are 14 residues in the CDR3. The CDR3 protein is CASSQTGRTYEQYF. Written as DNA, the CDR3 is TGTGCCAGCAGCCAAACAGGTCGGACCTACGAGCAGTACTTC.

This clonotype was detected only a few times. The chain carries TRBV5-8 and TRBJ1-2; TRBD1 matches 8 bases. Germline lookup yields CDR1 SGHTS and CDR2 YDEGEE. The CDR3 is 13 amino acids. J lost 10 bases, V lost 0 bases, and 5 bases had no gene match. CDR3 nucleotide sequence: TGTGCCAGCAGCTTGGACCGGGACAGGTTCTACACCTTC. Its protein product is CASSLDRDRFYTF.

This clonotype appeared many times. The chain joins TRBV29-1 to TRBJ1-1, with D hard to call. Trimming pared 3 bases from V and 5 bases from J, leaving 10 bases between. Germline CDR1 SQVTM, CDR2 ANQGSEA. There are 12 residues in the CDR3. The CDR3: CSVDPWETEAFF. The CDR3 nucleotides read TGCAGCGTTGACCCCTGGGAGACTGAAGCTTTCTTT.

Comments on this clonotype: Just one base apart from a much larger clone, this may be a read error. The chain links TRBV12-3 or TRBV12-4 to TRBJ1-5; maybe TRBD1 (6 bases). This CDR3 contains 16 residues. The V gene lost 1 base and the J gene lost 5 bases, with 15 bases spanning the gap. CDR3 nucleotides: TGTGCCAGCAGTTTAGAAGTTTGGCACAGGGATCAGCCCCAGCATTTT. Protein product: CASSLEVWHRDQPQHF.

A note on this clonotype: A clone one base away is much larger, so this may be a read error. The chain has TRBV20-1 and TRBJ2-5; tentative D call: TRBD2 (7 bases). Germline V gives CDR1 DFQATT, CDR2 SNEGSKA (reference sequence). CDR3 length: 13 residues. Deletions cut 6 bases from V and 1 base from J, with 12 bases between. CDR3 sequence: CSAGGVTQETQYF. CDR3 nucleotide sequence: TGCAGTGCAGGGGGGGTAACCCAAGAGACCCAGTACTTC.

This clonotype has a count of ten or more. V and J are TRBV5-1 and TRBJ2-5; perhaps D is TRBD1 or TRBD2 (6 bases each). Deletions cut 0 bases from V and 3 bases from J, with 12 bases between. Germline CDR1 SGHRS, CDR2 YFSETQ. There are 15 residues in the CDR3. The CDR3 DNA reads TGCGCCAGCAGCTTGGAGGGGGGACCAAAAGAGACCCAGTACTTC. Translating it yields CASSLEGGPKETQYF. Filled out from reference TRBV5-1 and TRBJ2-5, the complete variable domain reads KAGVTQTPRYLIKTRGQQVTLSCSPISGHRSVSWYQQTPGQGLQFLFEYFSETQRNKGNFPGRFSGRQFSNSRSEMNVSTLELGDSALYLCASSLEGGPKETQYFGPGTRLLVL.

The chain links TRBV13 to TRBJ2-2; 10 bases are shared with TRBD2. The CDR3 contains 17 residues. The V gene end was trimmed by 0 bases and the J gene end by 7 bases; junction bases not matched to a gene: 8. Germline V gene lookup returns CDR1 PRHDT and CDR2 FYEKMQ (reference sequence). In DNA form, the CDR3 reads TGTGCCAGCAGCTTAGGCGTGCTAGCGGGAGAGGACGGGGAGCTGTTTTTT. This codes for CASSLGVLAGEDGELFF.

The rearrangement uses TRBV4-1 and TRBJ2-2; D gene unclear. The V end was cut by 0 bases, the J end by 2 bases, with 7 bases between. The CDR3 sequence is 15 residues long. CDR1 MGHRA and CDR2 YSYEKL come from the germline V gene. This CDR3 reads CASSQESTNTGELFF. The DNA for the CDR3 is TGCGCCAGCAGCCAAGAAAGCACCAACACCGGGGAGCTGTTTTTT.

CDR3 in DNA: TGTGCCAGCAGTGACAGGGTCAGGGAGCAGTTCTTC. Translation gives CASSDRVREQFF. The J gene is TRBJ2-1, the V gene TRBV12-3 or TRBV12-4, with 7 bases fitting TRBD1. The CDR3 contains 12 residues. With 5 bases clipped from V and 10 bases from J, the junction kept 5 bases outside the gene matches.